This TCR beta chain comes out of a study of response to subunit inactivated influenza vaccine. Findings of the study overall: Few additional T cells are recruited per seasonal influenza vaccination, authors suggested.

This clonotype was observed a few times. Its antigen is not known. Germline loops: CDR1 SGHTA, CDR2 FQGNSA. Trimming stripped 1 base from V and 1 base from J, with 13 bases between. This CDR3 spans 16 amino acids. TCRdb reprocessed the RT-PCR reads with MiXCR, giving one entry per CDR3 protein. The sample yields 550,000 to 800,000 distinct CDR3 sequences, around a sixth seen once. The sample here was PBMCs from blood, taken 11 to 12 days after vaccination. The source of this sequence is a man over 45 who received an inactivated influenza vaccine. This rearrangement joins TRBV7-2 to TRBJ2-5; the D gene could be TRBD1 or TRBD2 (5 bases each). The CDR3 protein is CASSLVGTSFQETQYF. The CDR3 nucleotides read TGTGCCAGCAGCTTAGTAGGGACCAGTTTCCAAGAGACCCAGTACTTC. The variable domain in full, with the rest retrieved from reference TRBV7-2 and TRBJ2-5, is GAGVSQSPSNKVTEKGKDVELRCDPISGHTALYWYRQSLGQGLEFLIYFQGNSAPDKSGLPSDRFSAERTGGSVSTLTIQRTQQEDSAVYLCASSLVGTSFQETQYFGPGTRLLVL.